Listed below are T cell receptor beta chains from one sample, sequenced in a study of OX40 agonist ivuxolimab in advanced cancers. Measured with immunoSEQ multiplex PCR; TCRdb has only the in-frame clones, and not every one. The sample includes some 17,000 clones, 85% to 90% of them seen just once. The starting material was CD4+ or CD8+ T cells sorted from blood, obtained in a trial of the OX40 agonist ivuxolimab. The source of these receptors is an adult with an advanced solid tumor such as melanoma, head and neck, liver or kidney cancer. Each CDR3 is given with its conserved first and last residue. The D gene is left open where the match is weak. A clone size is listed for some rows: how often the clone was seen (once, few, many), or a class if it is expanded.

V	J	size	D	DNA	CDR3
TRBV18	TRBJ2-7	NA	NA	TGTGCCAGCTCACCTCCCGACTCTCCTGCCTACGAGCAGTACTTC	CASSPPDSPAYEQYF
TRBV9	TRBJ2-5	NA	NA	TGTGCCAGCAGCGTAGAGGGACGGCTGTACCAAGAGACCCAGTACTTC	CASSVEGRLYQETQYF
TRBV25-1	TRBJ1-4	NA	NA	TGTGCCAGCAGTCTGGAGAATGAAAAACTGTTTTTT	CASSLENEKLFF
TRBV9	TRBJ2-3	NA	TRBD2	TGTGCCAGCAGCGCCGATATCCGGGACTATAAACATACGCAGTATTTT	CASSADIRDYKHTQYF
TRBV29-1	TRBJ2-7	NA	NA	TGCAGCGCTTTTGACGGGATTAGCTCCTACGAGCAGTACTTC	CSAFDGISSYEQYF
TRBV4-3	TRBJ2-7	once	TRBD2	TGCGCCAGCAGCCAAGATCCGGGACTAGCGGGGGGGCCCGAGCAGTACTTC	CASSQDPGLAGGPEQYF
TRBV2	TRBJ2-2	NA	TRBD2	TGTGCCAGCAGTGGGGACTACAACACCGGGGAGCTGTTTTTT	CASSGDYNTGELFF
TRBV7-9	TRBJ2-1	NA	TRBD2	TGTGCCAGCAGCTTCAGAGGCGGGGGGATCTACAATGAGCAGTTCTTC	CASSFRGGGIYNEQFF
TRBV19	TRBJ2-1	NA	TRBD2	TGTGCCAGTAGTCCGACTAGCGGGATAGGCTCCTACAATGAGCAGTTCTTC	CASSPTSGIGSYNEQFF
TRBV6-1	TRBJ2-3	NA	NA	TGTGCCAGCAGTAATGCCCCGGGGGGCACAGATACGCAGTATTTT	CASSNAPGGTDTQYF
TRBV19	TRBJ2-1	NA	TRBD2	TGTGCCAGTAGTATTACTAGCGCATACAATGAGCAGTTCTTC	CASSITSAYNEQFF
TRBV19	TRBJ2-2	NA	TRBD1	TGTGCCAGTAGTATGATTTGGGCAGGGGGCTGGACCGGGGAGCTGTTTTTT	CASSMIWAGGWTGELFF
TRBV27	TRBJ2-7	NA	NA	TGTGCCAGCAGTTTAGGGTGGGAGGACTCCTACGAGCAGTACTTC	CASSLGWEDSYEQYF
TRBV29-1	TRBJ2-7	NA	NA	TGCAGCGTTGACGGGGGATCGGCGCCCTACGAGCAGTACTTC	CSVDGGSAPYEQYF
TRBV6-1	TRBJ2-1	NA	TRBD2	TGTGCCAGCACGGAACTAGCGGGGGGAGGAGAGCAGTTCTTC	CASTELAGGGEQFF
TRBV2	TRBJ1-2	NA	NA	TGTGCCAGCAGTGAAAACGACTATGGCTACACCTTC	CASSENDYGYTF
TRBV29-1	TRBJ2-7	NA	TRBD2	TGCAGCGTCCTTAGCGGGAGGGCCTACGAGCAGTACTTC	CSVLSGRAYEQYF
TRBV7-8	TRBJ1-5	NA	NA	TGTGCCAGCAGCTTAACTAGGCTTTATAGCAATCAGCCCCAGCATTTT	CASSLTRLYSNQPQHF
TRBV7-7	TRBJ2-7	NA	TRBD1	TGTGCCAGCAGCTTTTCGACAGGGGACGAGCAGTACTTC	CASSFSTGDEQYF
TRBV6-5	TRBJ2-3	NA	NA	TGTGCCAGCAGAGAGGGAGATACGCAGTATTTT	CASREGDTQYF
TRBV27	TRBJ2-3	NA	TRBD2	TGTGCCAGCAGTCCCGGGACTAGCGGGATGCCAGATACGCAGTATTTT	CASSPGTSGMPDTQYF
TRBV2	TRBJ2-1	NA	TRBD2	TGTGCCAGCAGTGAGCCCGGGAGCGGGAACTACAATGAGCAGTTCTTC	CASSEPGSGNYNEQFF
TRBV5-6	TRBJ1-1	once	TRBD1	TGTGCCAGCGAAACAGGGGATAACACTGAAGCTTTCTTT	CASETGDNTEAFF
TRBV4-3	TRBJ1-5	NA	TRBD1	TGCGCCAGCAGCCAAGAACCCCAGGACAGGCTCGATAGCAATCAGCCCCAGCATTTT	CASSQEPQDRLDSNQPQHF
TRBV10-3	TRBJ2-2	once	TRBD2	TGTGCCACCGATCTTGGCGGGGGAAGAACCGGGGAGCTGTTTTTT	CATDLGGGRTGELFF
TRBV11-3	TRBJ1-1	NA	NA	TGTGCCAGCAGCTTGGGGATGAACACTGAAGCTTTCTTT	CASSLGMNTEAFF
TRBV9	TRBJ1-3	NA	NA	TGTGCCAGCCAGACACAAACAGGTGGAAACACCATATATTTT	CASQTQTGGNTIYF
TRBV4-3	TRBJ1-1	NA	TRBD1	TGCGCCAGCAGCCCGACAGGGCAAAGAACTGAAGCTTTCTTT	CASSPTGQRTEAFF